This T cell receptor beta chain was sequenced for a study of blood T cell repertoires in COVID-19. There are 14 residues in the CDR3. The V end was cut by 3 bases, the J end by 0 bases, with 9 bases between. Germline values: CDR1 KGHSH, CDR2 LQKENI. Repertoires were generated with immunoSEQ multiplex PCR, while TCRdb's copy carries only in-frame clones and drops some. Of 200,000 or so clones in the sample, approximately 82% were seen once. Material for sequencing was peripheral blood. The chain recombines TRBV18 with TRBJ2-7; D is unresolved. The source is a human donor with acute or convalescent COVID-19. The donor label of this sample is uncertain. This chain's CDR3 is CASSPYRSSYEQYF. The CDR3 DNA follows: TGTGCCAGCTCACCGTATAGGAGCTCCTACGAGCAGTACTTC.